This entry describes one TCR beta chain. CDR1 and CDR2 from the germline V gene are SQVTM and ANQGSEA. The CDR3 is 13 residues long. The germline V and J ends were trimmed by 0 bases and 4 bases, with 9 bases remaining between them. From the RT-PCR reads, TCRdb called clonotypes with MiXCR, one entry per CDR3 protein. The sample gives 800,000 to 1,000,000 distinct CDR3 sequences, 21% of which show up once; about 9.4% is in the top ten. The sample originates from a study of response to subunit inactivated influenza vaccine. The chain carries TRBV29-1 and TRBJ1-2; possibly TRBD1 for D (6 bases). This TCR was sampled from a man between 50 and 59 years old who received an inactivated influenza vaccine. The sequencing used PBMCs from blood, collected 5 to 6 days after vaccination. The chain's CDR3 is CSVEDTGFYGYTF. The DNA for the CDR3 is TGCAGCGTTGAAGATACAGGGTTCTATGGCTACACCTTC. The full variable domain, rest sourced from reference TRBV29-1 and TRBJ1-2, is SAVISQKPSRDICQRGTSLTIQCQVDSQVTMMFWYRQQPGQSLTLIATANQGSEATYESGFVIDKFPISRPNLTFSTLTVSNMSPEDSSIYLCSVEDTGFYGYTFGSGTRLTVV.